Below, 20 T cell receptor beta chains from the same sample are listed, as sequenced in a study of Graves' ophthalmopathy and Graves' hyperthyroidism. Scientists amplified the TCR beta CDR3 regions from RNA transcripts. A first-round RT-PCR used HTBI primers, followed by a second-round multiplex PCR. Each CDR3 protein is one row after TCRdb ran MiXCR on the multiplex PCR reads. The table includes over a million distinct CDR3 sequences, 35% to 40% detected once. Material: peripheral blood or thyroid tissue (not recorded which). The origin of the receptors is an adult man with Graves' hyperthyroidism.

The gene calls are TRBV20-1 and TRBJ2-5; D ambiguous. CDR1 and CDR2 from the germline V gene are DFQATT and SNEGSKA (reference sequence). With 0 bases removed from V and 9 bases from J, the gap between germline ends came to 8 bases. The length of the CDR3 is 11 residues. The CDR3 region has the DNA TGCAGTGCTAGAGAAGGTCAGCCCCAGTACTTC. As protein: CSAREGQPQYF.

This chain uses TRBV29-1 with TRBJ1-3; possibly TRBD1 for D (5 bases). The CDR3 contains 16 residues. Trimming left V 0 bases short and J 8 bases short, with 20 bases between. Germline CDR1 reads SQVTM; CDR2 reads ANQGSEA. CDR3 in amino acids: CSVEESEGTGGYTIYF. The DNA for the CDR3 is TGCAGCGTTGAAGAAAGTGAGGGGACGGGTGGCTACACCATATATTTT. Full variable domain (outside the CDR3, taken from reference TRBV29-1 and TRBJ1-3): SAVISQKPSRDICQRGTSLTIQCQVDSQVTMMFWYRQQPGQSLTLIATANQGSEATYESGFVIDKFPISRPNLTFSTLTVSNMSPEDSSIYLCSVEESEGTGGYTIYFGEGSWLTVV.

In this sample, this clonotype turned up a few times. The genes are TRBV6-6 and TRBJ2-7, with unresolved D. CDR1 and CDR2 from the germline V gene are MNHNY and SVGAGI (reference sequence). This CDR3 spans 11 amino acids. V lost 5 bases and J lost 6, with 8 bases in between. The CDR3 nucleotides are TGTGCCAGCAGTCGAAGACTCGAGCAGTACTTC. It encodes CASSRRLEQYF.

This chain links TRBV5-1 with TRBJ1-4, with D possibly TRBD1 on 5 matching bases. The ends were cut back, 2 bases at V and 7 bases at J, with 18 bases in the middle. CDR3 size: 16 residues. In germline, CDR1 is SGHRS, CDR2 YFSETQ. The CDR3 here is CASSFGSTNGGEKLFF. The CDR3 bases are TGCGCCAGCAGCTTTGGATCTACAAACGGGGGTGAAAAACTGTTTTTT.

This chain uses TRBV25-1 with TRBJ2-5, with D possibly matching TRBD2 (6 bases). The germline V gene has CDR1 MGHDK and CDR2 SYGVNS. The length of the CDR3 is 14 residues. The ends were cut back, 8 bases at V and 2 bases at J, with 15 bases in the middle. The DNA of the CDR3 is TGTGCCAGCTCACCGGGACTGCGACAAGAGACCCAGTACTTC. It yields the protein CASSPGLRQETQYF.

Notes on this clonotype: The conserved closing phenylalanine or tryptophan is absent in this CDR3, likely reflecting a read error. It is unclear where the CDR3 begins or ends on the DNA, so no DNA is shown, and the CDR3 is as TCRdb lists it. The V gene is TRBV15, the J gene TRBJ1-1; TRBD1 is the table's D call, not checked against the DNA. Germline V gives CDR1 LNHNV, CDR2 YYDKDF (reference sequence). With termini counted, the CDR3 has 8 amino acids. CDR3 sequence: CATSRARQ.

The gene calls are TRBV7-2 and TRBJ1-4, with a possible D match to TRBD1 (5 bases). Germline V gives CDR1 SGHTA, CDR2 FQGNSA. Trimming took off 2 bases at V and 5 bases at J, with 15 bases between the two ends. The CDR3 totals 16 residues. The DNA for the CDR3 is TGTGCCAGCAGCTTACCCCGGGGGGGAGAAAATGAAAAACTGTTTTTT. Residues: CASSLPRGGENEKLFF.

J is TRBJ1-5 and V is TRBV10-3; 9 positions match TRBD1. Germline lookup yields CDR1 ENHRY and CDR2 SYGVKD. V lost 6 bases, J lost 4 bases, and 4 bases stayed unmatched. This CDR3 contains 14 residues. CDR3 DNA sequence: TGTGCCATCAGCCAAGGGACAGGGAATCAGCCCCAGCATTTT. Protein: CAISQGTGNQPQHF.

As regards this clonotype: Being one base from a much bigger clone, this may be a read error. V usage is TRBV20-1 and J usage is TRBJ1-2; 9 bases align to TRBD1. The CDR3 contains 11 residues. Germline V gene lookup returns CDR1 DFQATT and CDR2 SNEGSKA (reference sequence). The CDR3 protein is CSAFFTGGYAF. The CDR3 DNA sequence: TGCAGTGCTTTTTTTACAGGGGGCTACGCCTTC.

This clonotype was seen more than once but under ten times. V usage is TRBV18 and J usage is TRBJ1-5; the D gene is possibly TRBD1 (5 bases). The length of the CDR3 is 14 residues. Trimming pared 2 bases from V and 4 bases from J, leaving 9 bases between. The germline CDR1 and CDR2 sequences are KGHSH and LQKENI. CDR3 in amino acids: CASSPGGDNQPQHF. The CDR3, as DNA: TGTGCCAGCTCACCAGGGGGGGATAATCAGCCCCAGCATTTT.

The chain recombines TRBV25-1 with TRBJ1-2; D ambiguous. The V end lost 10 bases, the J end lost 5 bases, and 32 bases lay between the germline ends. The CDR3 is made up of 18 amino acids. Germline lookup yields CDR1 MGHDK and CDR2 SYGVNS. The CDR3 sequence is CATNQAPIQRPSGYGYTF. CDR3 DNA: TGTGCCACCAACCAGGCTCCTATACAGAGGCCGAGTGGGTATGGCTACACCTTC.

This clonotype has only a few counts. An end of the junction does not agree with germline; a read error may underlie this. DNA for the CDR3: TGCGCCAGCAGCCAAGACTGGGACAGTTGGGCTGAAGCTTTCTTT. The encoded protein is CASSQDWDSWAEAFF. This chain links TRBV7-2 with TRBJ1-1; 7 bases map to TRBD1. The CDR3 spans 15 residues. CDR1 is SGHTA, CDR2 FQGNSA, per germline.

Notes on this clonotype: A much larger clone differs by one base, so this may be a read error. This chain uses TRBV7-8 with TRBJ1-4; D is possibly TRBD1 (5 bases). V was pared by 1 base and J by 8 bases, with 14 bases between. This CDR3 contains 15 residues. The germline CDR1 and CDR2 sequences are SGHVS and FQNEAQ. The DNA of the CDR3 is TGTGCCAGCAGCTTAGACACAGACCCAGGGGAAAAACTGTTTTTT. Encoded protein: CASSLDTDPGEKLFF.

This clonotype was picked up many times. One junction end disagrees with the germline gene, perhaps due to a read error. This rearrangement joins TRBV4-1 to TRBJ2-7; TRBD1 agrees at 9 bases. The CDR3 consists of 15 residues. CDR1 and CDR2 (germline): MGHRA, YSYEKL. The CDR3 region is CASSQTGTGLYEQYF. In DNA form, the CDR3 reads TGTGCCAGCAGCCAGACCGGGACAGGGCTCTACGAGCAGTACTTC.

This clonotype was detected ten times or more. The chain links TRBV20-1 to TRBJ2-7, with D possibly called TRBD1 or TRBD2 (5 bases each). This CDR3 contains 12 residues. CDR1 and CDR2 from the germline V gene are DFQATT and SNEGSKA (reference sequence). With 5 bases removed from V and 5 bases from J, the gap between germline ends came to 13 bases. CDR3 sequence: CSAGGSTDEQYF. CDR3 DNA: TGCAGTGCTGGGGGTTCCACAGACGAGCAGTACTTC.

This clonotype was seen many times. The chain links TRBV14 to TRBJ2-7; a possible D gene is TRBD1 (6 bases). Germline V lookup: CDR1 SGHDN, CDR2 FVKESK. V was trimmed by 4 bases and J by 0 bases, leaving 10 bases between them. The CDR3 has 14 residues. The CDR3: CASSPQGFSYEQYF. The DNA for the CDR3 is TGTGCCAGCAGCCCGCAGGGGTTCTCCTACGAGCAGTACTTC.

Notes on this clonotype: A much bigger clone sits one base away, suggesting this may be a read error. V gene TRBV5-1 combines with J gene TRBJ1-5; possible D gene TRBD1, 5 bases. The CDR3 contains 18 residues. V shed 0 bases and J shed 1 base, with 17 bases lying between them. CDR1 is SGHRS, CDR2 YFSETQ, per germline. This CDR3 is CASSLGRQQMRSNQPQHF. The CDR3 DNA is TGCGCCAGCAGCTTGGGCCGACAGCAAATGAGGAGCAATCAGCCCCAGCATTTT.

Worth noting for this clonotype: A read error may be the cause here, since a much bigger clone is one base away. Likely a read error: the CDR3 ends without its conserved phenylalanine or tryptophan. DNA of the CDR3: TGTGCCAGCAGCCTCATTTGGGGCCCTGAAGCTTTCTTA. Translation gives CASSLIWGPEAFL. The chain employs TRBV19 and TRBJ1-1; a possible D gene is TRBD1 (5 bases). Per the germline V gene, CDR1 is LNHDA and CDR2 is SQIVND (reference sequence). Trimming cost V 9 bases and J 6 bases, with 17 bases left between them. The CDR3 loop spans 13 amino acids.

Concerning this clonotype itself: A read error may explain this, as a much larger clone is one base away. V and J are TRBV10-3 and TRBJ1-1; D is unclear. V dropped 6 bases and J dropped 1 base, with 15 bases sitting between them. This CDR3 comprises 15 residues. Germline CDR1 is ENHRY and CDR2 is SYGVKD. CDR3 sequence (DNA): TGTGCCATCAGCCACCCGGCTCAACAGAACACTGAAGCTTTCTTT. Encoded protein: CAISHPAQQNTEAFF.

This clonotype was seen a few times. The V gene is TRBV4-1, the J gene TRBJ2-3, with D unclear. The length of the CDR3 is 14 residues. Germline loops: CDR1 MGHRA, CDR2 YSYEKL. The V and J ends lost 1 base and 4 bases respectively, with 9 bases between them. Here the CDR3 reads CASSQVTWADTQYF. CDR3 coding DNA: TGCGCCAGCAGCCAAGTAACCTGGGCAGATACGCAGTATTTT.